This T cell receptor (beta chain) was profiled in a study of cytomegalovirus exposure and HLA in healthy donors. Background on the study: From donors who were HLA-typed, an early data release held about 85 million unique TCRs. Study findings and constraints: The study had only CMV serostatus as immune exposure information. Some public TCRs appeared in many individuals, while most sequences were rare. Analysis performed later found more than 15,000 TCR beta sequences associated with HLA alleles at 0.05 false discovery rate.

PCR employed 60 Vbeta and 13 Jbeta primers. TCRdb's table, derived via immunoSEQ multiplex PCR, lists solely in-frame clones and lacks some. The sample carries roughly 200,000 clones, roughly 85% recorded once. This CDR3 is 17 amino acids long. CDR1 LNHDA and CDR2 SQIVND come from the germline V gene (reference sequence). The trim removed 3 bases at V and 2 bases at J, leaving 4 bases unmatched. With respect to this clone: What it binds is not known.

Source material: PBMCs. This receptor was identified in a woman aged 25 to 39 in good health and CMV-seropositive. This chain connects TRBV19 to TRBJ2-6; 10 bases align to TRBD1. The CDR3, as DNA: TGTGCCAGTAGTATGGGGACAGGGGTTACTGGGGCCAACGTCCTGACTTTC. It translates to CASSMGTGVTGANVLTF.